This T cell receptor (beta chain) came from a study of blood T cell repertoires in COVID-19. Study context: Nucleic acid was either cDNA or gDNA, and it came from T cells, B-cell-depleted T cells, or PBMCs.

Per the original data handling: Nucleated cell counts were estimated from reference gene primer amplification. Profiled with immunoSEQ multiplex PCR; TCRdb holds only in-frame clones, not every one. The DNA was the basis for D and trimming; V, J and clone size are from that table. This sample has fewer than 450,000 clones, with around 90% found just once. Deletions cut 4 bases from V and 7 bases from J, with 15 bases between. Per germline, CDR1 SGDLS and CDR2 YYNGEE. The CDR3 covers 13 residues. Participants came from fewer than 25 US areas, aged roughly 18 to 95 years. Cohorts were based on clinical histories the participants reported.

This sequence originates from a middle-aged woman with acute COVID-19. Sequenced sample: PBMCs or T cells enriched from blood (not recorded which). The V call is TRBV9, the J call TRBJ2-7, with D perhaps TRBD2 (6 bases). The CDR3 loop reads CASSTGTGREQYF. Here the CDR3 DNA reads TGTGCCAGCAGCACCGGGACTGGACGGGAGCAGTACTTC.